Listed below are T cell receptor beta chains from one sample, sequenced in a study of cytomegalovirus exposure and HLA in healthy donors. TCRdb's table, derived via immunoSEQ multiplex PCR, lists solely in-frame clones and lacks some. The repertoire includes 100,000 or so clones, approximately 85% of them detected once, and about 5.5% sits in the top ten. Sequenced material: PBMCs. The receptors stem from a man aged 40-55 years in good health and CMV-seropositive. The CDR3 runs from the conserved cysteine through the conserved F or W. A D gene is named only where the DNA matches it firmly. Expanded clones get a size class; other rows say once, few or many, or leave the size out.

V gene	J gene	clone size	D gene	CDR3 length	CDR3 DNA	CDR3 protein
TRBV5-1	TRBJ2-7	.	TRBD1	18	TGCGCCAGCAGCTTGCAGGGGACAGGGGGCCGTTCCCCCTACGAGCAGTACTTC	CASSLQGTGGRSPYEQYF
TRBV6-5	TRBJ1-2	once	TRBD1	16	TGTGCCAGCAGTTCCGGGACAGGAAGTTCGGCTTATGGCTACACCTTC	CASSSGTGSSAYGYTF
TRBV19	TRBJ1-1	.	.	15	TGTGCCAGTAGTATAGGATTTCGGGGTTACACTGAAGCTTTCTTT	CASSIGFRGYTEAFF
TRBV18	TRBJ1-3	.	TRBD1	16	TGTGCCAGCTCACTCGGGGACAGGGGATTTGGAAACACCATATATTTT	CASSLGDRGFGNTIYF
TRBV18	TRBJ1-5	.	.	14	TGTGCCAGCTCACCAGTCGGGGGTGGAGAACCAGAGCATTTT	CASSPVGGGEPEHF
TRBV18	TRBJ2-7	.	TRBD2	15	TGTGCCAGCTCACCAAGGCTAGCGGACTCCTACGAGCAGTACTTC	CASSPRLADSYEQYF
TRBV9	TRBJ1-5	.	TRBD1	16	TGTGCCAGCAGCGCCGAGACGGGACAGGGGGCCCAGCCCCAGCATTTT	CASSAETGQGAQPQHF
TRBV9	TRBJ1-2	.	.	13	TGTGCCAGCAGCACCGCGGACAGCTATGGCTACACCTTC	CASSTADSYGYTF
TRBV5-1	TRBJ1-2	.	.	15	TGCGCCAGCAGGGAGGGAGGAGGATTCAGCTTTGGCTACACCTTC	CASREGGGFSFGYTF
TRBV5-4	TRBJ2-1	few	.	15	TGTGCCAGCAGCTTGGACGGGGGGCCCTACAATGAGCAGTTCTTC	CASSLDGGPYNEQFF
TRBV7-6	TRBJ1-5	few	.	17	TGTGCCAGCAGCTTAGCAGTTTGGAAGGGGGGAGGGCAGCCCCAGCATTTT	CASSLAVWKGGGQPQHF
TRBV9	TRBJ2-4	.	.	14	TGTGCCAGCAGCCCAACAGGGTACCAAAACATTCAGTACTTC	CASSPTGYQNIQYF
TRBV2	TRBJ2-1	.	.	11	TGTGCCAGCAGTGCCCCGGGGGAGCAGTTCTTC	CASSAPGEQFF
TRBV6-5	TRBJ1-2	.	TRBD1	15	TGTGCCAGCAGTTACTCCGGGACAGGGAACTATGGCTACACCTTC	CASSYSGTGNYGYTF
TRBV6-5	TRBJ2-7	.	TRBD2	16	TGTGCCAGCAGTTACTCGAGTAGCGGGATCACCTACGAGCAGTACTTC	CASSYSSSGITYEQYF
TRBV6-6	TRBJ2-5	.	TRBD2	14	TGTGCCAGCAGTTACTCGGGGGAGGGAGGGACCCAGTACTTC	CASSYSGEGGTQYF
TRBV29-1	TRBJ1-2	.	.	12	TGCAGCGTTTCACAGGCTAACTATGGCTACACCTTC	CSVSQANYGYTF
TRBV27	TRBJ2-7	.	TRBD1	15	TGTGCCAGCAGCCTAGACAGGGCCGGAAACTACGAGCAGTACTTC	CASSLDRAGNYEQYF